This TCR beta chain was found in a study of blood T cell repertoires in COVID-19. As for the study in general: Sources were T cells, B-cell-depleted T cells, or PBMCs; the material itself was cDNA or gDNA.

Source study methods: Reference gene primer amplification in the assay estimated nucleated cell counts. Profiling relied on immunoSEQ multiplex PCR, and the TCRdb table lists in-frame clones only, not all of them. D and trimming come from the DNA, and the V and J calls and clone size come from that table. The table includes under 300,000 clones, 75% to 85% detected once. The CDR3 covers 15 residues. The germline V gene encodes CDR1 MNHEY and CDR2 SVGEGT. V shed 1 base and J shed 1 base, with 10 bases lying between them. This clone turned up a few times. Sequences were obtained from peripheral blood. The receptor comes from a human donor in a cohort sampled during active COVID-19. This sequence joins TRBV6-2 or TRBV6-3 and TRBJ1-1; a weak D match, TRBD1 (5 bases). CDR3 DNA sequence: TGTGCCAGCAGTTACTTTGAAGGGGAGAACACTGAAGCTTTCTTT. Residues: CASSYFEGENTEAFF.